This TCR beta chain emerged from a study of blood T cell repertoires in COVID-19. For the study at large: The analysed material was cDNA or gDNA that came from T cells, B-cell-depleted T cells, or PBMCs.

In this sample, this clone turned up a few times. Profiling relied on immunoSEQ multiplex PCR, and the TCRdb table lists in-frame clones only, not all of them. Of approximately 25,000 clones listed, around 83% are singletons. This CDR3 contains 14 residues. Germline V gene lookup returns CDR1 MNHEY and CDR2 SVGEGT. V was trimmed by 5 bases and J by 7 bases, leaving 17 bases between them. Source material: peripheral blood. The sequence came from a human donor in a cohort sampled during active COVID-19. V gene TRBV6-2 or TRBV6-3 combines with J gene TRBJ2-5, with D possibly being TRBD2 (5 bases). The CDR3 spells CASSLDTGSWTQYF. The CDR3 nucleotides read TGTGCCAGCAGTCTAGACACGGGGAGTTGGACCCAGTACTTC.